The clone carrying this T cell receptor (beta chain) was counted once. As yet, its antigen is unknown. These data are taken from a study of STAT5B mutations in CD4+ large granular lymphocyte leukemia. As originally analysed: Productive clonotypes were detectable down to 2.59 x 10-5 frequency. Sequencing used immunoSEQ multiplex PCR; TCRdb keeps in-frame clones, though not all of them. That table is the source of V, J and clone size, and D and trimming were worked out from the DNA. Among about 30,000 clones listed, approximately 79% were seen once. Study findings and constraints: TRBV06-family usage was enriched in top patient clones (8/27) versus controls (2/35). 25% of private leukemic clonotypes occurred rarely in other patients' non-leukemic repertoires.

V was trimmed by 4 bases and J by 7 bases, leaving 11 bases between them. There are 13 residues in the CDR3. Germline V lookup: CDR1 SGHRS, CDR2 YFSETQ. This chain links TRBV5-1 with TRBJ2-2; D gene ambiguous. The sequencing input was CD4+ T cells from blood buffy coats. The sequence derives from a human donor in good health. CDR3 sequence: CASSPDVNGELFF. The CDR3 DNA reads as TGCGCCAGCAGCCCGGACGTGAACGGGGAGCTGTTTTTT.